In this sample, the clone carrying this T cell receptor beta chain turned up once. The target antigen is unknown. The entry originates in a study of cytomegalovirus exposure and HLA in healthy donors. As for the study in general: Among the approximately 400 genotyped donors, around 85% were placed in the Caucasian-associated ancestry cluster. Notes on the study in general: It was taken for granted in presence/absence analyses that sequencing depth across donors was roughly uniform. The likely explanation for a cluster of highly shared sequence variants was sequencing artifact. Among donors in an Asian-associated ancestry cluster, a later analysis reportedly found fewer N-insertions than the roughly 610-donor mean.

Primers for the PCR totalled 60 Vbeta and 13 Jbeta. The protocol was immunoSEQ multiplex PCR, while the TCRdb copy is restricted to in-frame clones and leaves out a portion. The table lists more than 60,000 clones, about 78% of them singletons. The V gene's germline CDR1 is MNHEY and CDR2 SMNVEV (reference sequence). The CDR3 covers 13 residues. The V end was cut by 6 bases, the J end by 4 bases, with 12 bases between. The chain carries TRBV27 and TRBJ2-5; maybe TRBD2 (5 bases). Sequenced material: PBMCs. This sequence was found in a man aged 18 to 30 in good health and CMV-seronegative. In DNA, the CDR3 is TGTGCCAGCAGCCAGCATCGGGGAGAGACCCAGTACTTC. Amino acid sequence: CASSQHRGETQYF.